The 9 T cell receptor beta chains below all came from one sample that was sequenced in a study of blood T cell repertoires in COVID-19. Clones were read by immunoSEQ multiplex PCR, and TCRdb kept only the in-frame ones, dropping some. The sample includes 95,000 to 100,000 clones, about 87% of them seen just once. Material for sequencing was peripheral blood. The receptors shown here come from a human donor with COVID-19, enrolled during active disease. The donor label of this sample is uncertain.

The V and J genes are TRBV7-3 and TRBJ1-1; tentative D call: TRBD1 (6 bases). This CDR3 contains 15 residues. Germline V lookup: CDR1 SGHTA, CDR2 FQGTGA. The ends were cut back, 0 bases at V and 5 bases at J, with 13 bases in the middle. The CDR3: CASSLTETGRTEAFF. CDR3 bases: TGTGCCAGCAGCTTAACCGAGACAGGTAGAACTGAAGCTTTCTTT.

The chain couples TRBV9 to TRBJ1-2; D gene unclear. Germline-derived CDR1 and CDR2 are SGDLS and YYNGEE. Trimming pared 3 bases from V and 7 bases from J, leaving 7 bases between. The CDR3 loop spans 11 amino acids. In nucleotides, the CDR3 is TGTGCCAGCAGCGCCCCCGGTGGCTACACCTTC. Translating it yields CASSAPGGYTF.

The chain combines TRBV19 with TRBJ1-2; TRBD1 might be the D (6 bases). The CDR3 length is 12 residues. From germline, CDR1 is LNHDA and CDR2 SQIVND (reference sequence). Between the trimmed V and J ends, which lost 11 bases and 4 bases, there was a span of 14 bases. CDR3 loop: CAGYREGYGYTF. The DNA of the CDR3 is TGTGCCGGTTACAGGGAAGGCTATGGCTACACCTTC.

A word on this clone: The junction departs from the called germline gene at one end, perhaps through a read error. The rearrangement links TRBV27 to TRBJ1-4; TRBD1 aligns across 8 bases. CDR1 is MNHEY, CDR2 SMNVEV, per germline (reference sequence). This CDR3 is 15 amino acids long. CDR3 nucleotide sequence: TGTGCCAGCAGTTTAGGAGGACAGGGTAATAAAAAACTGTTTTTT. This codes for CASSLGGQGNKKLFF.

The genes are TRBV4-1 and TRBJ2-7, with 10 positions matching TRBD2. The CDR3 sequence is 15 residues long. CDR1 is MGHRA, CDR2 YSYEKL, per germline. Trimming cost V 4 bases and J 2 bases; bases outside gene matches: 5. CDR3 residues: CASSPLAGGTYEQYF. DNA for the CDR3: TGCGCCAGCAGCCCCTTAGCGGGGGGTACCTACGAGCAGTACTTC.

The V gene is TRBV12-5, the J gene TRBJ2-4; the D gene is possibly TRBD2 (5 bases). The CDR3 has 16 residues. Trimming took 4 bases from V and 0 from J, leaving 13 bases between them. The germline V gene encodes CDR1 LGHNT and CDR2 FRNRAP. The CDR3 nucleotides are TGTGCTAGTGGTTCTAACCGGGATTTAGCCAAAAACATTCAGTACTTC. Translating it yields CASGSNRDLAKNIQYF.

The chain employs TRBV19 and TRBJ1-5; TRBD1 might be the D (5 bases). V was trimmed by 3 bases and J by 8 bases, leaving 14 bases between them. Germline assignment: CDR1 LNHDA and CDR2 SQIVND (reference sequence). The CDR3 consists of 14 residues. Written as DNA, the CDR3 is TGTGCCAGTAGTATCCCAGGGATTAAAGAGCCCCAGCATTTT. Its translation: CASSIPGIKEPQHF.

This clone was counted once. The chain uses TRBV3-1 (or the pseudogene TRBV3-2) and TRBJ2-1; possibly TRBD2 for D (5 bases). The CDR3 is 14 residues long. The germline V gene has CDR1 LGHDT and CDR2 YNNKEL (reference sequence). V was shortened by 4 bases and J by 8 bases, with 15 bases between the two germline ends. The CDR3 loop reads CASSRSTEGDEQFF. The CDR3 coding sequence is TGTGCCAGCAGCCGTTCTACCGAGGGCGATGAGCAGTTCTTC.

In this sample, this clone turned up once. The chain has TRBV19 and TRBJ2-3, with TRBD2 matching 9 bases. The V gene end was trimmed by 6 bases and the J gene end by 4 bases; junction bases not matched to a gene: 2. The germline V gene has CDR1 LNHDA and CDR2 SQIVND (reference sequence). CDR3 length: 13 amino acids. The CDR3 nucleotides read TGTGCCAGTAGGTTAGCGGGAGCAGATACGCAGTATTTT. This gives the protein CASRLAGADTQYF.